One sample yielded the 29 T cell receptor beta chains listed below, sequenced in a study of CXCR3-negative and CXCR3-positive naive CD8 T cells (dated by TCRdb to the late 2010s). Results and caveats for the whole study, not just this receptor: TRB CDR3s from CXCR3-positive naive cells showed higher hydrophobicity (lower Kidera factor 4), lower energy, and higher strength and volume indices than CXCR3-negative naive cells.

These TCRs' antigens remain unknown. Sequencing instrument: NextSeq 550. The Human TCR Profiling Kit (MiLaboratory) was used to make UMI-labeled 5' RACE TRB cDNA libraries. One entry per CDR3 protein sequence results from the TCRdb reprocessing of the reads, with DNA left out. This sample's records show over 150,000 distinct CDR3 sequences. Clones ranked in the top ten supply 0.49% of the sample. Source material: naive CXCR3+ CD8+ T cells from blood. The cell subset or site label for this specimen denotes: CD45RO-CCR7+CD27+CD95- naive CD8+ T cells expressing CXCR3 (TNR3+). These receptors were obtained from a human donor in good health. Some clones in this sample may be carry-over from other donors' samples.

The chain links TRBV7-9 to TRBJ2-7; checking the TCRdb D call of TRBD2 is not possible without DNA. In germline, CDR1 is SEHNR, CDR2 FQNEAQ (reference sequence). There are 14 residues in the CDR3. This CDR3 reads CASSPPTGVYEQYF.

The chain is built from TRBV7-9 and TRBJ2-1; TCRdb returns TRBD2, unconfirmable since there is no DNA. Germline-derived CDR1 and CDR2 are SEHNR and FQNEAQ (reference sequence). The CDR3 length is 19 residues. The CDR3 here is CASSPILAGGAYGVHEQFF.

The chain is built from TRBV25-1 and TRBJ1-2; TCRdb proposes TRBD1, but this gene call is untestable without DNA. Per the germline V gene, CDR1 is MGHDK and CDR2 is SYGVNS. The CDR3 extends over 15 amino acids. CDR3 amino acids: CATTQGDRGHYGYTF.

The chain couples TRBV30 to TRBJ1-2; TCRdb returns TRBD1, unconfirmable since there is no DNA. This CDR3 is 13 amino acids long. Germline assignment: CDR1 GTSNPN and CDR2 SVGIG (reference sequence). The CDR3 loop reads CAWTDTSNYGYTF.

The rearrangement links TRBV11-2 to TRBJ2-7; the TCRdb D gene call, TRBD2, has no DNA to confirm it. This CDR3 contains 19 residues. CDR1 is SGHAT and CDR2 is FQNNGV in the germline V gene. The CDR3 sequence: CASSWGSLFGAMRSYEQYF. Based on the CDR3 plus reference TRBV11-2 and TRBJ2-7, the full variable domain is EAGVAQSPRYKIIEKRQSVAFWCNPISGHATLYWYQQILGQGPKLLIQFQNNGVVDDSQLPKDRFSAERLKGVDSTLKIQPAKLEDSAVYLCASSWGSLFGAMRSYEQYFGPGTRLTVT.

V is TRBV20-1 and J is TRBJ2-7; TCRdb picks TRBD1, but there is no DNA to check that call. The CDR3 runs to 16 residues. Germline-derived CDR1 and CDR2 are DFQATT and SNEGSKA (reference sequence). This CDR3 reads CSARDAIGQGWYEQYF.

The chain joins TRBV5-1 to TRBJ2-3; TCRdb names TRBD2, which stays unverified in the absence of DNA. The germline V gene encodes CDR1 SGHRS and CDR2 YFSETQ. The CDR3 sequence is 15 residues long. CDR3 in amino acids: CASSRGEFSTDTQYF.

This chain connects TRBV5-6 to TRBJ2-1. From germline, CDR1 is SGHDT and CDR2 YYEEEE. This CDR3 comprises 15 residues. The CDR3 spells CASSLGWSSYNEQFF.

The chain employs TRBV9 and TRBJ2-7; as DNA is missing, the TRBD1 call by TCRdb cannot be tested. The CDR3 has 16 amino acids. Germline CDR1 and CDR2: SGDLS and YYNGEE. CDR3 in amino acids: CASSVGTGGFTYEQYF.

The V and J genes are TRBV25-1 and TRBJ2-7; checking the TCRdb D call of TRBD1 is not possible without DNA. Germline CDR1 reads MGHDK; CDR2 reads SYGVNS. CDR3 length: 13 amino acids. CDR3 amino acids: CASSPGTGNEQYF.

This sequence joins TRBV11-2 and TRBJ2-7. Germline CDR1 SGHAT, CDR2 FQNNGV. The CDR3 contains 14 residues. The CDR3 region is CASSLDPLVYEQYF.

The rearrangement links TRBV28 to TRBJ1-1; the TCRdb D gene call, TRBD1, has no DNA to confirm it. The length of the CDR3 is 14 residues. Germline CDR1 MDHEN, CDR2 SYDVKM. CDR3 amino acids: CASTPRGKNTEAFF.

The genes are TRBV13 and TRBJ2-5. Germline V CDR1 and CDR2: PRHDT, FYEKMQ (reference sequence). The CDR3 contains 14 residues. The CDR3 loop is CASSLPTVQETQYF.

The chain is built from TRBV29-1 and TRBJ2-1; checking the TCRdb D call of TRBD1 is not possible without DNA. This CDR3 spans 11 amino acids. Germline assignment: CDR1 SQVTM and CDR2 ANQGSEA. The CDR3 is CSLLRGGEQFF.

This rearrangement joins TRBV2 to TRBJ2-1. Germline assignment: CDR1 SNHLY and CDR2 FYNNEI. The CDR3 extends over 14 amino acids. CDR3 loop: CASSEGPNYNEQFF.

V and J are TRBV28 and TRBJ1-3. The CDR3 spans 13 residues. The germline V gene has CDR1 MDHEN and CDR2 SYDVKM. The CDR3 protein is CASSLVSGNTIYF.

The rearrangement links TRBV5-1 to TRBJ2-3; TCRdb reports TRBD1, a call that lacks DNA to check it against. The germline gives CDR1 SGHRS, CDR2 YFSETQ. CDR3 length equals 14 residues. CDR3 amino acids: CASRLVGERDTQYF.

This chain joins TRBV25-1 and TRBJ2-1; the D call of TRBD1 rests on TCRdb alone, since no DNA is present to check it. Germline V gene lookup returns CDR1 MGHDK and CDR2 SYGVNS. This CDR3 contains 13 residues. CDR3 amino acids: CASSEFQGHEQFF. Combining the CDR3 with reference TRBV25-1 and TRBJ2-1 gives the whole variable domain EADIYQTPRYLVIGTGKKITLECSQTMGHDKMYWYQQDPGMELHLIHYSYGVNSTEKGDLSSESTVSRIRTEHFPLTLESARPSHTSQYLCASSEFQGHEQFFGPGTRLTVL.

V is TRBV19 and J is TRBJ2-6. This CDR3 contains 14 residues. In germline, CDR1 is LNHDA, CDR2 SQIVND (reference sequence). CDR3 sequence: CASLAGSGANVLTF.

This chain connects TRBV7-3 to TRBJ2-5; with no DNA, the TCRdb D assignment of TRBD1 cannot be verified. Germline V lookup: CDR1 SGHTA, CDR2 FQGTGA. The CDR3 runs 16 residues. CDR3 sequence reads: CASSSHGAYPEETQYF.

The rearrangement uses TRBV6-5 and TRBJ1-1; TCRdb calls TRBD1, which cannot be checked without DNA. This CDR3 is built from 13 residues. The germline CDR1 and CDR2 sequences are MNHEY and SVGAGI. The CDR3 loop is CASRTGMNTEAFF.

The chain carries TRBV6-5 and TRBJ2-7; TCRdb's D call, TRBD2, is unchecked because there is no DNA. From germline, CDR1 is MNHEY and CDR2 SVGAGI. This CDR3 has 15 amino acids. The CDR3 spells CASGRSRGSPYEQYF.

The chain has TRBV7-9 and TRBJ2-7; the TRBD2 assignment by TCRdb is unverifiable without DNA. Per the germline V gene, CDR1 is SEHNR and CDR2 is FQNEAQ (reference sequence). This CDR3 has 16 residues. CDR3 loop: CASSGTTGTNYYEQYF.

CDR3: CASSQERASGETQYF. The rearrangement uses TRBV4-2 and TRBJ2-5; with no DNA, the TCRdb D assignment of TRBD2 cannot be verified. In germline, CDR1 is LGHNA, CDR2 YNFKEQ. The CDR3 contains 15 residues.

The V and J genes are TRBV11-2 and TRBJ2-1; without DNA, the TCRdb call of TRBD2 cannot be checked. CDR3 length: 14 amino acids. CDR1 is SGHAT and CDR2 is FQNNGV in the germline V gene. CDR3 residues: CASSLGRAGIEQFF.

The chain employs TRBV28 and TRBJ1-2. The CDR3 is made up of 13 amino acids. Germline CDR1 reads MDHEN; CDR2 reads SYDVKM. CDR3 amino acids: CASSFRGGFGYTF.

This chain joins TRBV29-1 and TRBJ1-1; TCRdb gives TRBD1 as the D gene, but with no DNA this cannot be confirmed. From germline, CDR1 is SQVTM and CDR2 ANQGSEA. This CDR3 contains 15 residues. This CDR3 is CSVLGTGGWETEAFF.

This chain connects TRBV28 to TRBJ2-1. The CDR3 has 14 residues. From germline, CDR1 is MDHEN and CDR2 SYDVKM. This chain's CDR3 is CASSFHQADNEQFF.

The chain employs TRBV7-9 and TRBJ2-2; without DNA, the TCRdb call of TRBD1 cannot be checked. Per the germline V gene, CDR1 is SEHNR and CDR2 is FQNEAQ (reference sequence). The CDR3 extends over 14 amino acids. Here the CDR3 reads CASSADSYTGELFF.